One and the same sample provided the 22 T cell receptor beta chains below, sequenced in a study of beta chain features in type 1 diabetes. TCRB transcripts that were expressed got sequenced, as all of the isolated RNA had been reverse transcribed. The repertoire was sequenced with immunoSEQ multiplex PCR; TCRdb's copy has only in-frame clones and lacks some. The sample records a few hundred thousand clones, approximately 14% being singletons. Sequencing was done on a sample of naive CD4+ T cells from blood. The receptors derive from a man in his thirties or forties in good health.

This clone was seen only a few times. This chain uses TRBV4-3 with TRBJ2-5; weak D call: TRBD2 (7 bases). The CDR3 covers 16 residues. The ends were cut back, 0 bases at V and 4 bases at J, with 15 bases in the middle. Germline CDR1 is LGHNA and CDR2 is YSLEER. The CDR3 reads CASSQDVRGATETQYF. DNA of the CDR3: TGCGCCAGCAGCCAAGACGTCCGGGGGGCCACAGAGACCCAGTACTTC.

The genes are TRBV30 and TRBJ2-1, with D tentatively TRBD1 or TRBD2 (5 bases each). Germline assignment: CDR1 GTSNPN and CDR2 SVGIG (reference sequence). Trimming shortened V by 2 bases and J by 6 bases, and 14 bases separated the two germline ends. The length of the CDR3 is 14 residues. The CDR3 nucleotides read TGTGCCTGGAGTCCGCAGGGAGTAAGCAATGAGCAGTTCTTC. It encodes CAWSPQGVSNEQFF. Supplemented by reference TRBV30 and TRBJ2-1, the full variable domain reads SQTIHQWPATLVQPVGSPLSLECTVEGTSNPNLYWYRQAAGRGLQLLFYSVGIGQISSEVPQNLSASRPQDRQFILSSKKLLLSDSGFYLCAWSPQGVSNEQFFGPGTRLTVL.

The chain carries TRBV14 and TRBJ1-2; D is uncertain. Germline lookup yields CDR1 SGHDN and CDR2 FVKESK. Trimming cost V 3 bases and J 4 bases, with 15 bases left between them. The CDR3 covers 15 residues. The CDR3 nucleotides read TGTGCCAGCAGCCAGAACAAAGTGGCCCTCTATGGCTACACCTTC. It specifies CASSQNKVALYGYTF. The whole variable domain, filled in from reference TRBV14 and TRBJ1-2, reads EAGVTQFPSHSVIEKGQTVTLRCDPISGHDNLYWYRRVMGKEIKFLLHFVKESKQDESGMPNNRFLAERTGGTYSTLKVQPAELEDSGVYFCASSQNKVALYGYTFGSGTRLTVV.

The table lists this clone with a few counts. V usage is TRBV7-9 and J usage is TRBJ1-2; no firm D call. The V and J ends lost 7 bases and 3 bases respectively, with 12 bases between them. The germline gives CDR1 SEHNR, CDR2 FQNEAQ (reference sequence). The CDR3 loop spans 13 amino acids. The DNA of the CDR3 is TGTGCCAGCATCCCCCGCGAGTACTATGGCTACACCTTC. Its translation is CASIPREYYGYTF.

About this clone itself: The sample has other DNA sequences that encode this CDR3 too. The chain joins TRBV9 to TRBJ1-2; tentative D call: TRBD1 (5 bases). The germline gives CDR1 SGDLS, CDR2 YYNGEE. The V end was cut by 0 bases, the J end by 2 bases, with 5 bases between. The CDR3 consists of 13 residues. The CDR3 DNA sequence: TGTGCCAGCAGCGTAGACAGGAACTATGGCTACACCTTC. Encoded protein: CASSVDRNYGYTF.

This clone was seen a handful of times. J is TRBJ2-1 and V is TRBV2, with TRBD1 as a possible D gene (5 bases). Germline assignment: CDR1 SNHLY and CDR2 FYNNEI. The CDR3 loop spans 12 amino acids. The V end lost 6 bases, the J end lost 7 bases, and 10 bases lay between the germline ends. The CDR3 is CASRMDKNEQFF. CDR3 in DNA: TGTGCCAGCAGGATGGACAAAAATGAGCAGTTCTTC.

This sequence joins TRBV7-7 and TRBJ2-2, with 8 bases lining up with TRBD2. V gave up 2 bases and J gave up 3 bases; unmatched junction bases: 5. This CDR3 has 16 residues. Germline CDR1 and CDR2: SSHAT and FNYEAQ (reference sequence). CDR3 bases: TGTGCCAGCAGCTTAAGGCGGGGGGCCTACACCGGGGAGCTGTTTTTT. Protein: CASSLRRGAYTGELFF.

This chain connects TRBV30 to TRBJ2-5; 10 bases match TRBD1. Germline CDR1 is GTSNPN and CDR2 is SVGIG (reference sequence). V lost 5 bases, J lost 6 bases, and 6 bases stayed unmatched. The CDR3 extends over 13 amino acids. CDR3 DNA: TGTGCCTGGGGACAGGGGGAAAGAAAGACCCAGTACTTC. This codes for CAWGQGERKTQYF.

This clone has ten or more counts. The chain uses TRBV7-2 and TRBJ2-3; the D is unclear. Germline-derived CDR1 and CDR2 are SGHTA and FQGNSA. The V end lost 5 bases, the J end lost 7 bases, and 4 bases lay between the germline ends. The CDR3 consists of 10 residues. As DNA, the CDR3 is TGTGCCAGCAGCCTTCATACGCAGTATTTT. It specifies CASSLHTQYF.

This clone has a handful of counts. The V call is TRBV14, the J call TRBJ1-4; no reliable D call. Trimming removed 2 bases at V and 12 bases at J, with 7 bases between. The CDR3 is 11 amino acids. Germline V CDR1 and CDR2: SGHDN, FVKESK. In nucleotides, the CDR3 is TGTGCCAGCAGCCAACACTCGGAACTGTTTTTT. Translating it yields CASSQHSELFF. Complete variable domain (other parts from reference TRBV14 and TRBJ1-4): EAGVTQFPSHSVIEKGQTVTLRCDPISGHDNLYWYRRVMGKEIKFLLHFVKESKQDESGMPNNRFLAERTGGTYSTLKVQPAELEDSGVYFCASSQHSELFFGSGTQLSVL.

This clone came up a few times. This CDR3 is CASSVGGRGERFETQYF. CDR3 DNA: TGTGCCAGCAGCGTGGGAGGGAGGGGTGAGCGGTTTGAGACCCAGTACTTC. The V call is TRBV9, the J call TRBJ2-5; 7 nucleotides match TRBD2. The V and J ends lost 2 bases and 5 bases, in that order; junction bases with no gene match: 15. The CDR3 contains 17 residues. Germline V CDR1 and CDR2: SGDLS, YYNGEE.

This chain uses TRBV4-3 with TRBJ1-1, with no clear D. The germline gives CDR1 LGHNA, CDR2 YSLEER. Trimming took off 0 bases at V and 4 bases at J, with 6 bases between the two ends. The CDR3 sequence is 13 residues long. The CDR3 loop is CASSQEGPTEAFF. The CDR3 DNA follows: TGCGCCAGCAGCCAAGAGGGCCCCACTGAAGCTTTCTTT.

This chain connects TRBV4-1 to TRBJ1-1, with D unresolved. Germline-derived CDR1 and CDR2 are MGHRA and YSYEKL. Trimming took 2 bases from V and 1 from J, leaving 8 bases between them. The CDR3 consists of 14 residues. The CDR3 DNA reads as TGCGCCAGCAGCCAACGTATCCCGAACACTGAAGCTTTCTTT. Its translation is CASSQRIPNTEAFF.

This clone occurred a few times. V and J are TRBV18 and TRBJ2-4; D not certain. CDR3 length: 14 residues. Germline assignment: CDR1 KGHSH and CDR2 LQKENI. Trimming cost V 6 bases and J 3 bases, with 12 bases left between them. CDR3 DNA sequence: TGTGCCAGCTCTTCTGGCTTTGTCAAAAACATTCAGTACTTC. Its protein product is CASSSGFVKNIQYF.

This clone was detected only a few times. The chain employs TRBV19 and TRBJ2-3; D ambiguous. Trimming pared 4 bases from V and 6 bases from J, leaving 11 bases between. CDR3 length: 13 residues. In germline, CDR1 is LNHDA, CDR2 SQIVND (reference sequence). The DNA of the CDR3 is TGTGCCAGTAGTACGCTAGGGCGGGATACGCAGTATTTT. As protein: CASSTLGRDTQYF.

The chain joins TRBV25-1 to TRBJ1-2; TRBD1 matches at 8 bases. Trimming took 6 bases from V and 4 from J; bases not matched to a gene: 7. The CDR3 spans 14 residues. Germline V gene sequence: CDR1 MGHDK, CDR2 SYGVNS. CDR3 bases: TGTGCCAGCAGCCTGACAGGGGACAGCTATGGCTACACCTTC. It yields the protein CASSLTGDSYGYTF.

The chain uses TRBV14 and TRBJ1-1; D is uncertain. The CDR3 covers 15 residues. Germline V gene data show CDR1 as SGHDN and CDR2 as FVKESK. With 0 bases removed from V and 7 bases from J, the gap between germline ends came to 15 bases. The CDR3 DNA sequence: TGTGCCAGCAGCCAAGACCTAGGGTTAGGGCGTGAAGCTTTCTTT. This translates into CASSQDLGLGREAFF.

The table lists this clone with a few counts. The chain carries TRBV29-1 and TRBJ2-1, with a tentative D call TRBD1 (5 bases). Germline CDR1 and CDR2: SQVTM and ANQGSEA. Trimming stripped 7 bases from V and 3 bases from J, with 13 bases between. There are 13 residues in the CDR3. CDR3 residues: CSGASQGYNEQFF. CDR3 nucleotides: TGCAGCGGCGCATCCCAGGGCTACAATGAGCAGTTCTTC.

The chain couples TRBV29-1 to TRBJ2-1; D may be TRBD2 (5 bases). The germline V and J ends were trimmed by 7 bases and 8 bases, with 18 bases remaining between them. The germline gives CDR1 SQVTM, CDR2 ANQGSEA. This CDR3 is built from 13 residues. DNA for the CDR3: TGCAGCGCCGGCGGGCGCGTCGTAGATGAGCAGTTCTTC. The encoded protein is CSAGGRVVDEQFF.

This clone was counted only a few times. CDR3 protein: CASSHASNYGYTF. CDR3 coding DNA: TGTGCCAGCAGTCACGCCTCTAACTATGGCTACACCTTC. The chain joins TRBV2 to TRBJ1-2; D gene ambiguous. The germline V gene has CDR1 SNHLY and CDR2 FYNNEI. V was trimmed by 5 bases and J by 0 bases, leaving 7 bases between them. This CDR3 region has 13 residues.

This clone occurred a few times. The chain couples TRBV6-1 to TRBJ1-2; D ambiguous. V was cut by 4 bases and J by 6 bases, with 12 bases left in between. The CDR3 consists of 13 residues. The germline V gene has CDR1 MNHNS and CDR2 SASEGT. The CDR3 is CASSVRAMDGYTF. As DNA, the CDR3 is TGTGCCAGCAGTGTACGGGCCATGGATGGCTACACCTTC.

This clone has more than one count but fewer than ten. The chain links TRBV15 to TRBJ2-5; D not resolved. V was shortened by 3 bases and J by 4 bases, with 6 bases between the two germline ends. Germline CDR1 LNHNV, CDR2 YYDKDF (reference sequence). The CDR3 covers 12 residues. The CDR3 loop is CATSRGVETQYF. Here the CDR3 DNA reads TGTGCCACCAGCAGGGGTGTAGAGACCCAGTACTTC.